Below, 17 T cell receptor beta chains from the same sample are listed, as sequenced in a study of cytomegalovirus exposure and HLA in healthy donors. Both 60 Vbeta primers and 13 Jbeta primers went into the PCR. TCRdb's table, derived via immunoSEQ multiplex PCR, lists solely in-frame clones and lacks some. The sample includes 200,000 or so clones, roughly 80% of them seen just once. The sample comprised PBMCs. The receptor set was obtained from a man in his fifties or sixties in good health and CMV-seronegative.

The chain recombines TRBV19 with TRBJ2-1; TRBD1 aligns across 9 bases. V lost 7 bases, J lost 3 bases, and 7 bases stayed unmatched. The germline gives CDR1 LNHDA, CDR2 SQIVND (reference sequence). The CDR3 covers 15 residues. The CDR3, as DNA: TGTGCCAGTACCCCCGGGACAGGGAGCTACAATGAGCAGTTCTTC. Amino acids: CASTPGTGSYNEQFF.

This clone was detected only a few times. This rearrangement joins TRBV5-8 to TRBJ1-2; a weak D match, TRBD1 (5 bases). Germline V CDR1 and CDR2: SGHTS, YDEGEE. This CDR3 has 16 residues. Trimming removed 0 bases at V and 3 bases at J, with 15 bases between. This chain's CDR3 is CASSLVSQGIDYGYTF. The CDR3, as DNA: TGTGCCAGCAGCTTGGTTAGCCAGGGCATAGACTATGGCTACACCTTC.

The V and J genes are TRBV11-2 and TRBJ1-1; 10 nucleotides align to TRBD1. The CDR3 contains 12 residues. Trimming took 1 base from V and 10 from J; bases not matched to a gene: 0. Germline CDR1 is SGHAT and CDR2 is FQNNGV. Here the CDR3 reads CASSLGTGGAFF. CDR3 coding DNA: TGTGCCAGCAGCTTAGGGACAGGGGGAGCTTTCTTT.

The gene calls are TRBV9 and TRBJ1-2; TRBD1 aligns across 11 bases. V dropped 4 bases and J dropped 8; count of bases not matched to a gene: 10. This CDR3 spans 15 amino acids. Germline V gives CDR1 SGDLS, CDR2 YYNGEE. The CDR3 DNA follows: TGTGCCAGCAGCACCCCGGACAGGGGGCCGGAGGGCTACACCTTC. It encodes CASSTPDRGPEGYTF.

This clone has only a few counts. At one end the junction does not follow the germline gene, possibly because of a read error. The rearrangement uses TRBV18 and TRBJ1-1; 8 bases map to TRBD1. The CDR3 totals 15 residues. The germline gives CDR1 KGHSH, CDR2 LQKENI. CDR3 DNA sequence: TGTGCCAGCTCACCCGCCGGCAGGGGGCCCGAACTGGCGGGGTTT. Protein: CASSPAGRGPELAGF.

The J gene is TRBJ2-1, the V gene TRBV6-5; D might be TRBD2 (6 bases). The V end was cut by 5 bases, the J end by 6 bases, with 11 bases between. Germline CDR1 is MNHEY and CDR2 is SVGAGI. The CDR3 totals 13 residues. CDR3 region: CASSPGLVNEQFF. CDR3 DNA sequence: TGTGCCAGCAGTCCGGGACTCGTCAATGAGCAGTTCTTC.

This clone came up once. The chain links TRBV27 to TRBJ2-5; TRBD2 aligns across 9 bases. V trimming: 6 bases; J trimming: 9 bases; junction bases outside the gene matches: 14. CDR3 length equals 15 residues. Germline CDR1 and CDR2: MNHEY and SMNVEV (reference sequence). DNA for the CDR3: TGTGCCAGCAGGGGCGGTAGCGGGGGCGCTGGGGCCCAGTACTTC. This codes for CASRGGSGGAGAQYF.

This rearrangement joins TRBV5-1 to TRBJ2-3; 9 bases fit TRBD2. CDR3 length: 18 residues. Unmatched junction bases numbered 10, after V lost 0 bases and J lost 2 bases. Germline CDR1 reads SGHRS; CDR2 reads YFSETQ. CDR3 loop: CASSLAPSAGGPTDTQYF. In DNA form, the CDR3 reads TGCGCCAGCAGCTTGGCCCCCTCAGCGGGGGGCCCCACAGATACGCAGTATTTT.

The chain joins TRBV7-9 to TRBJ1-2; TRBD1 matches at 8 bases. CDR3 length equals 13 residues. Losses at the gene ends were 7 bases for V and 5 bases for J; bases not matched to a gene: 6. Germline CDR1 reads SEHNR; CDR2 reads FQNEAQ (reference sequence). The chain's CDR3 is CASIPGQAYGYTF. The CDR3, as DNA: TGTGCCAGCATCCCGGGACAGGCTTATGGCTACACCTTC.

The chain links TRBV9 to TRBJ2-2; 7 nucleotides line up with TRBD1. CDR1 and CDR2 (germline): SGDLS, YYNGEE. This CDR3 has 15 residues. V shed 4 bases, J shed 5 bases, and the junction held 8 bases outside the gene matches. The CDR3 loop is CASSWAEGATGELFF. Here the CDR3 DNA reads TGTGCCAGCAGCTGGGCCGAGGGGGCTACCGGGGAGCTGTTTTTT.

The J gene is TRBJ1-2, the V gene TRBV7-2, with TRBD1 as a possible D gene (6 bases). The CDR3 covers 13 residues. In germline, CDR1 is SGHTA, CDR2 FQGNSA. V was cut by 4 bases and J by 7 bases, with 13 bases left in between. The CDR3 region is CASSSSQGFGYTF. Here the CDR3 DNA reads TGTGCCAGCAGCTCGTCCCAGGGGTTTGGCTACACCTTC. Complete variable domain (other parts from reference TRBV7-2 and TRBJ1-2): GAGVSQSPSNKVTEKGKDVELRCDPISGHTALYWYRQSLGQGLEFLIYFQGNSAPDKSGLPSDRFSAERTGGSVSTLTIQRTQQEDSAVYLCASSSSQGFGYTFGSGTRLTVV.

The chain couples TRBV7-9 to TRBJ2-7; 9 nucleotides match TRBD2. CDR3 length equals 12 residues. V dropped 5 bases and J dropped 6; count of bases not matched to a gene: 2. CDR1 and CDR2 (germline): SEHNR, FQNEAQ (reference sequence). The CDR3 spells CASSMTSGEQYF. The CDR3 nucleotides read TGTGCCAGCAGCATGACTAGCGGCGAGCAGTACTTC. Drawing the rest from reference TRBV7-9 and TRBJ2-7, the complete variable domain is DTGVSQNPRHKITKRGQNVTFRCDPISEHNRLYWYRQTLGQGPEFLTYFQNEAQLEKSRLLSDRFSAERPKGSFSTLEIQRTEQGDSAMYLCASSMTSGEQYFGPGTRLTVT.

This clone was recorded only once. The V call is TRBV12-5, the J call TRBJ2-5; no definite D call. CDR3 size: 16 residues. Germline loops: CDR1 LGHNT, CDR2 FRNRAP. The V end lost 1 base, the J end lost 4 bases, and 16 bases lay between the germline ends. The CDR3 loop is CASGLEFYGSIETQYF. The CDR3 DNA reads as TGTGCTAGTGGTTTGGAGTTCTACGGGTCCATAGAGACCCAGTACTTC.

V is TRBV2 and J is TRBJ2-5; D might be TRBD2 (5 bases). CDR1 is SNHLY and CDR2 is FYNNEI in the germline V gene. Trimming left V 6 bases short and J 11 bases short, with 16 bases between. The CDR3 is 12 residues long. The CDR3 loop reads CASSAGRWEQYF. CDR3 DNA sequence: TGTGCCAGCAGCGCCGGTCGGTGGGAGCAGTACTTC.

The chain has TRBV29-1 and TRBJ1-2, with D possibly being TRBD1 (5 bases). The germline gives CDR1 SQVTM, CDR2 ANQGSEA. The CDR3 loop spans 13 amino acids. The V end lost 6 bases, the J end lost 2 bases, and 13 bases lay between the germline ends. The CDR3 coding sequence is TGCAGCGTGGCCGACAAGGGGAACTATGGCTACACCTTC. This codes for CSVADKGNYGYTF.

This clone was detected once. The genes are TRBV9 and TRBJ1-2; perhaps TRBD1 as D (5 bases). Germline assignment: CDR1 SGDLS and CDR2 YYNGEE. Trimming took off 1 base at V and 2 bases at J, with 12 bases between the two ends. This CDR3 is built from 15 residues. In DNA form, the CDR3 reads TGTGCCAGCAGCGTACAGGGTCAGCCCAACTATGGCTACACCTTC. As protein: CASSVQGQPNYGYTF.

About this clone itself: At one boundary the junction diverges from the germline segment, which might be a read error. The same CDR3 arises from other DNA sequences in this sample as well. The rearrangement links TRBV5-5 to TRBJ1-2; D remains ambiguous. CDR3 length equals 13 residues. From germline, CDR1 is SGHKS and CDR2 YYEKEE (reference sequence). CDR3 amino acids: CASSFLSRESYTF. The CDR3 DNA follows: TGTGCCAGCAGCTTCTTGAGTCGGGAGAGCTACACTTTC.